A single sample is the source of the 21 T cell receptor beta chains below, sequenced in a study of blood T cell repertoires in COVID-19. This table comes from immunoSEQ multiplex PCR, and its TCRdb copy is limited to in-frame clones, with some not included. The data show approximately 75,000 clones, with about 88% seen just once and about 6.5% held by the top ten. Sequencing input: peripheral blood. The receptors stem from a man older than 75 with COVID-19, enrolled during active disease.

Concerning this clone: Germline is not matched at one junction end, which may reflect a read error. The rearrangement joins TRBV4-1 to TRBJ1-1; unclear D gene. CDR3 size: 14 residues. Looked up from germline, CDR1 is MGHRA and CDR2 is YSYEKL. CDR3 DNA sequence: TGCGCCAGCAGCCAAGAAAGGGAGAACGCTGAAGCTTTCTTT. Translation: CASSQERENAEAFF.

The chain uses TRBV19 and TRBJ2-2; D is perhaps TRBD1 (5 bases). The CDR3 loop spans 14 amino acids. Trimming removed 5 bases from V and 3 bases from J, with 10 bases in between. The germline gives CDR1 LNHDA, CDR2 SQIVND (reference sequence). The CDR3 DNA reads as TGTGCCAGTAGTGTCAGGGCCGACACCGGGGAGCTGTTTTTT. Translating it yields CASSVRADTGELFF.

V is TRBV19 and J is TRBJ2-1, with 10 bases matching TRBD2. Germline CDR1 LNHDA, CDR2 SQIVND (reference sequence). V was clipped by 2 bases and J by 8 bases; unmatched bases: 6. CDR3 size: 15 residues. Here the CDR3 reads CASSITLAGVYEQFF. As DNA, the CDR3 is TGTGCCAGTAGTATAACGCTAGCGGGGGTGTATGAGCAGTTCTTC. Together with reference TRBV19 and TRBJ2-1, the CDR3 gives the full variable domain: DGGITQSPKYLFRKEGQNVTLSCEQNLNHDAMYWYRQDPGQGLRLIYYSQIVNDFQKGDIAEGYSVSREKKESFPLTVTSAQKNPTAFYLCASSITLAGVYEQFFGPGTRLTVL.

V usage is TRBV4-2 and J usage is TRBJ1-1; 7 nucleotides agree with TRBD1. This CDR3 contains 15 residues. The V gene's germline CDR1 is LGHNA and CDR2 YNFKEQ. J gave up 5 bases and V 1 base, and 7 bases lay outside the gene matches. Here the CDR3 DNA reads TGTGCCAGCAGCCAAGCACAGCAGGGGGGAACTGAAGCTTTCTTT. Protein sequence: CASSQAQQGGTEAFF.

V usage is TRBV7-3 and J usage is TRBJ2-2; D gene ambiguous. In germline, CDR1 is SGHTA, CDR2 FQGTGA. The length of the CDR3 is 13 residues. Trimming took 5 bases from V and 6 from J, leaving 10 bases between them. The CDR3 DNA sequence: TGTGCCAGCAGCGCCTCGACTGCCGGGGAGCTGTTTTTT. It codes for CASSASTAGELFF.

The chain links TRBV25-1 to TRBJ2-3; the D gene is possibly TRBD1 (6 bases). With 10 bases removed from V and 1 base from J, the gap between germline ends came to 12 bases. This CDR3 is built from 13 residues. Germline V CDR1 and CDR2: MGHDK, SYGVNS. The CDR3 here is CATEKGGTDTQYF. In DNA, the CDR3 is TGTGCCACGGAAAAGGGGGGCACAGATACGCAGTATTTT.

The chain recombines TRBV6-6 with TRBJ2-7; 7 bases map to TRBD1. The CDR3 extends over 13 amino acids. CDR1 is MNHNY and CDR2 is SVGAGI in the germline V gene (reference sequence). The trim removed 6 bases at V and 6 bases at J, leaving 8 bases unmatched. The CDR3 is CASRLQQGPEQYF. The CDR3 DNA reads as TGTGCCAGCAGGTTACAACAGGGGCCCGAGCAGTACTTC.

CDR3 in amino acids: CASSLDRGSTEAFF. The CDR3 region has the DNA TGCGCCAGCAGTCTGGACAGGGGAAGCACTGAAGCTTTCTTT. The V call is TRBV10-1, the J call TRBJ1-1, with 9 positions matching TRBD1. CDR3 length equals 14 residues. V lost 5 bases and J lost 4; bases outside the gene matches: 5. CDR1 and CDR2 from the germline V gene are WNHNN and SYGVQD (reference sequence).

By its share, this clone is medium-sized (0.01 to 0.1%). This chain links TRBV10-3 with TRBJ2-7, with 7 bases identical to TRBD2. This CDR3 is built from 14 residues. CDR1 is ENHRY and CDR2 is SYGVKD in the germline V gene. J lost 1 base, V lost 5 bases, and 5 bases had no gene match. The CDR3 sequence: CAISSGEMSYEQYF. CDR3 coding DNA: TGTGCCATCAGTAGCGGGGAGATGTCCTACGAGCAGTACTTC.

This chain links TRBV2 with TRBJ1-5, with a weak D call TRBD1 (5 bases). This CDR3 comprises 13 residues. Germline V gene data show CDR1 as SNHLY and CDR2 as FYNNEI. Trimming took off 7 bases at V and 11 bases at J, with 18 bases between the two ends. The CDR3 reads CASNKNLQDTQHF. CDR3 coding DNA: TGTGCCAGCAATAAGAACTTACAGGATACCCAGCATTTT.

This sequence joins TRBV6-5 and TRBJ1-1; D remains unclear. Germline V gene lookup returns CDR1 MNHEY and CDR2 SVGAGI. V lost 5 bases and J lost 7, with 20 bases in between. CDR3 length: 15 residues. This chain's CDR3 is CASSLRDSVLFEAFF. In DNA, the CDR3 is TGTGCCAGCAGTCTCCGGGATTCCGTGCTGTTTGAAGCTTTCTTT.

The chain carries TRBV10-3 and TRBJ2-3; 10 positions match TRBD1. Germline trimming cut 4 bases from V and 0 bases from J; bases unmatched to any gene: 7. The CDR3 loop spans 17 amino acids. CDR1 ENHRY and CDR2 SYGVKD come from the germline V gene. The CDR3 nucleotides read TGTGCCATCAGTGGTTCGGACAGGGGGACTAGCACAGATACGCAGTATTTT. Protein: CAISGSDRGTSTDTQYF.

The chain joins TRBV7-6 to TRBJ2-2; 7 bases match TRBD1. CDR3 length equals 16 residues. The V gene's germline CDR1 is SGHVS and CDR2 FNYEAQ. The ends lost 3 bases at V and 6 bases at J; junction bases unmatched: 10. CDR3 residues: CASSFHQTGDSGELFF. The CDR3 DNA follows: TGTGCCAGCAGCTTCCACCAAACAGGGGATTCCGGGGAGCTGTTTTTT.

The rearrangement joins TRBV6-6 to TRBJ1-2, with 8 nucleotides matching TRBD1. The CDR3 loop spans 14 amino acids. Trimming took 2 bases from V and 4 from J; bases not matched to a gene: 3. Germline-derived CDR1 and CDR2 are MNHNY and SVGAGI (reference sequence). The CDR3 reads CASSYQTGAYGYTF. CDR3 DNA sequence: TGTGCCAGCAGTTACCAGACAGGGGCCTATGGCTACACCTTC.

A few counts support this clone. The CDR3 bases are TGTGCCAGCAGCTTAGGGAACGGCGGCAGACTCAACACTGAAGCTTTCTTT. Translated: CASSLGNGGRLNTEAFF. This chain connects TRBV7-9 to TRBJ1-1; D ambiguous. The ends were cut back, 1 base at V and 2 bases at J, with 17 bases in the middle. This CDR3 has 17 amino acids. Germline CDR1 is SEHNR and CDR2 is FQNEAQ (reference sequence).

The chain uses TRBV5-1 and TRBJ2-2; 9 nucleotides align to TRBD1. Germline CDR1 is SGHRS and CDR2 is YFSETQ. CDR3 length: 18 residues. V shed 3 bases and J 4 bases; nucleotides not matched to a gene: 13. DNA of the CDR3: TGCGCCAGCAGCTCATCGGGGGGACAGGGATCGGGCACCGGGGAGCTGTTTTTT. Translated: CASSSSGGQGSGTGELFF.

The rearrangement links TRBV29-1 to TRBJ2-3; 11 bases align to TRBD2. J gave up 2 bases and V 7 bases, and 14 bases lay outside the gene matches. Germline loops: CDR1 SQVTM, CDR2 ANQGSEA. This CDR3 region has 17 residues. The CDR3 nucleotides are TGCAGCGGGGGACTAGCGGATACCAACCCCGACACAGATACGCAGTATTTT. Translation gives CSGGLADTNPDTDTQYF.

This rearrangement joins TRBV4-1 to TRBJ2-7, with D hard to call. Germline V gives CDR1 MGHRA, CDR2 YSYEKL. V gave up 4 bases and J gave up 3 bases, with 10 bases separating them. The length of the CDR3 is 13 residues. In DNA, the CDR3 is TGCGCCAGCAGCCCCCCCGTCAGCTACGAGCAGTACTTC. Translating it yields CASSPPVSYEQYF.

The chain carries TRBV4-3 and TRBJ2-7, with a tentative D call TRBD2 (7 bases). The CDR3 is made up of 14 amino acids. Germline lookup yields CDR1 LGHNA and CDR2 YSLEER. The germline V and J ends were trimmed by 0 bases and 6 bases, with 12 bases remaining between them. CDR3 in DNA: TGCGCCAGCAGCCAAGATCCGGGGGGCGTCGAGCAGTACTTC. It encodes CASSQDPGGVEQYF.

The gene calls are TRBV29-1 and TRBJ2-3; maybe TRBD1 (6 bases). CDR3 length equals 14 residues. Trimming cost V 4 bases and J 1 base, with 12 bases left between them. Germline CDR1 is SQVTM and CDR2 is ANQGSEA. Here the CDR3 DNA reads TGCAGCGTTGGGGGGCCGTCTCGCACAGATACGCAGTATTTT. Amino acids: CSVGGPSRTDTQYF.

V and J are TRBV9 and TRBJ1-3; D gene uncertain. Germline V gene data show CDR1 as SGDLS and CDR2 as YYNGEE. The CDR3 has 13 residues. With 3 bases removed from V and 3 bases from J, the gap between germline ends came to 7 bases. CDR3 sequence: CASSGRSGNTIYF. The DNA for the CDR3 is TGTGCCAGCAGCGGGCGGAGTGGAAACACCATATATTTT.